This TCR beta chain was identified in a study of shared clonotypes between healthy human individuals. With 7 bases clipped from V and 5 bases from J, the junction kept 4 bases outside the gene matches. The germline gives CDR1 SQVTM, CDR2 ANQGSEA. The CDR3 has 12 residues. Repertoires were generated with immunoSEQ multiplex PCR, while TCRdb's copy carries only in-frame clones and drops some. The sample has 450,000 to 500,000 clones, about 84% seen once. The specimen sequenced was PBMCs. This receptor was taken from a woman aged 40 to 50 in good health. Some clones in this sample may be carry-over from other donors' samples. This rearrangement joins TRBV29-1 to TRBJ2-2; 7 bases map to TRBD2. The DNA of the CDR3 is TGCAGCGCCGCTAGCGGAACCGGGGAGCTGTTTTTT. Translated: CSAASGTGELFF.